Sequencing of this T cell receptor beta chain was carried out in a study of cytomegalovirus exposure and HLA in healthy donors. The junction had 19 bases not matched to a gene; V was cut back by 10 bases and J by 0 bases. The CDR3 contains 18 residues. Germline V lookup: CDR1 ENHRY, CDR2 SYGVKD. It was with 60 Vbeta and 13 Jbeta primers that the PCR ran. Sequenced by immunoSEQ multiplex PCR; TCRdb stores in-frame clones only, minus some. The data hold roughly 63,000 clones, with about three quarters observed a single time. The clonotype comes from a man in his forties or fifties in good health and CMV-seropositive. This chain connects TRBV10-3 to TRBJ2-3; 7 bases match TRBD1. The sequenced sample was PBMCs. CDR3 sequence: CATHHNPGQITSTDTQYF. The CDR3 coding sequence is TGTGCCACCCACCACAATCCGGGACAGATCACTAGCACAGATACGCAGTATTTT.